The 7 T cell receptor beta chains listed next were all sequenced from one sample in a study of T cells expressing NK-cell markers. Using the 5' RACE reads, TCRdb records one entry per CDR3 protein without DNA. The sample data list approximately 460,000 distinct CDR3 sequences. Sequenced: blood T cells: a sorted CD56 or NKG2C T cell subset, CD4+ or CD8+ T cells, or bulk PBMC T cells (not recorded which). These receptors originate from a woman aged 18-70 years in good health.

The V and J genes are TRBV29-1 and TRBJ2-2; the D call from TCRdb, TRBD1, cannot be confirmed without DNA. Germline V gene sequence: CDR1 SQVTM, CDR2 ANQGSEA. This CDR3 has 14 residues. This CDR3 reads CSVCGTANTGELFF.

This chain joins TRBV4-3 and TRBJ2-1. From germline, CDR1 is LGHNA and CDR2 YSLEER. There are 14 residues in the CDR3. The CDR3 sequence is CASSQARWNNEQFF.

This chain links TRBV6-2 or TRBV6-3 with TRBJ2-2; checking the TCRdb D call of TRBD2 is not possible without DNA. The V gene's germline CDR1 is MNHEY and CDR2 SVGEGT. The CDR3 covers 17 residues. The CDR3: CASSPRRTSGVTGELFF.

The chain combines TRBV20-1 with TRBJ2-1. The CDR3 runs 12 residues. Germline V lookup: CDR1 DFQATT, CDR2 SNEGSKA (reference sequence). CDR3 region: CSARDPSHEQFF.

J is TRBJ2-1 and V is TRBV11-2; TCRdb's D call of TRBD2 is untestable without DNA. The length of the CDR3 is 15 residues. Germline V gene sequence: CDR1 SGHAT, CDR2 FQNNGV. The CDR3 region is CASSLGGSGTNEQFF. Using reference TRBV11-2 and TRBJ2-1 for the parts outside the CDR3, the full variable domain is EAGVAQSPRYKIIEKRQSVAFWCNPISGHATLYWYQQILGQGPKLLIQFQNNGVVDDSQLPKDRFSAERLKGVDSTLKIQPAKLEDSAVYLCASSLGGSGTNEQFFGPGTRLTVL.

The genes are TRBV28 and TRBJ2-1; TCRdb returns TRBD1, unconfirmable since there is no DNA. The germline gives CDR1 MDHEN, CDR2 SYDVKM. This CDR3 is built from 16 residues. CDR3 residues: CASSLVWGQGADEQFF.

This chain uses TRBV19 with TRBJ2-3; TCRdb names TRBD1, which stays unverified in the absence of DNA. This CDR3 comprises 14 residues. The germline CDR1 and CDR2 sequences are LNHDA and SQIVND (reference sequence). The CDR3 protein is CASSAGTRADTQYF.